The next 10 T cell receptor beta chains were all read from a single sample in a study of CD8 T cells in Susac syndrome. Random hexamers served to reverse transcribe roughly 0.45 to 1 ug RNA. One entry per CDR3 protein, called by TCRdb with MiXCR from the immunoSEQ multiplex PCR reads. The table includes 300,000 to 350,000 distinct CDR3 sequences, 92% detected once. The sequencing sample was made of CD4+ T cells from PBMCs. The source is a human donor with multiple sclerosis.

The chain employs TRBV5-6 and TRBJ1-2, with 8 bases identical to TRBD1. The ends lost 6 bases at V and 6 bases at J; junction bases unmatched: 7. Per the germline V gene, CDR1 is SGHDT and CDR2 is YYEEEE. CDR3 size: 13 residues. The CDR3 spells CASKGTGYNGYTF. As DNA, the CDR3 is TGTGCCAGCAAAGGGACAGGATATAATGGCTACACCTTC.

The rearrangement uses TRBV3-1 and TRBJ2-2; 8 positions agree with TRBD1. CDR1 is LGHDT and CDR2 is YNNKEL in the germline V gene (reference sequence). This CDR3 contains 16 residues. Unmatched junction bases numbered 8, after V lost 2 bases and J lost 6 bases. The CDR3 DNA sequence: TGTGCCAGCAGCCAACTCCCTCAGGGGGCGGCCGGGGAGCTGTTTTTT. Residues: CASSQLPQGAAGELFF.

This chain joins TRBV20-1 and TRBJ2-3; D gene unclear. CDR1 and CDR2 from the germline V gene are DFQATT and SNEGSKA (reference sequence). The CDR3 length is 14 residues. V lost 6 bases to trimming and J lost 2 bases, with 15 bases between them. The CDR3 loop reads CSARTDATTDTQYF. The CDR3 nucleotides read TGCAGTGCCAGAACGGACGCAACCACAGATACGCAGTATTTT.

This chain joins TRBV6-1 and TRBJ1-1; no reliable D call. CDR1 MNHNS and CDR2 SASEGT come from the germline V gene. The ends were cut back, 0 bases at V and 11 bases at J, with 10 bases in the middle. The CDR3 has 12 residues. CDR3 amino acids: CASSEAESKAFF. The CDR3 nucleotides read TGTGCCAGCAGTGAAGCGGAAAGCAAGGCTTTCTTT.

The chain combines TRBV12-5 with TRBJ1-2; 7 bases fit TRBD1. The CDR3 spans 14 residues. V lost 4 bases and J lost 4; bases outside the gene matches: 6. CDR1 and CDR2 from the germline V gene are LGHNT and FRNRAP. This CDR3 is CASGSPQGSYGYTF. The CDR3 DNA reads TGTGCTAGTGGTTCACCACAGGGGAGCTATGGCTACACCTTC.

The V and J genes are TRBV6-2 or TRBV6-3 and TRBJ1-6; possibly TRBD1 for D (5 bases). Per the germline V gene, CDR1 is MNHEY and CDR2 is SVGEGT. The CDR3 runs 15 residues. V lost 5 bases, J lost 11 bases, and 19 bases lay in between. CDR3 DNA sequence: TGTGCCAGCAGTATTCAGGGCCTCGGTGGGCCACCCCTCCACTTT. Translated: CASSIQGLGGPPLHF.

This clonotype is a singleton in its sample. The chain employs TRBV29-1 and TRBJ1-1, with D perhaps TRBD1 (6 bases). The CDR3 runs to 13 residues. The V end lost 4 bases, the J end lost 1 base, and 10 bases lay between the germline ends. Per germline, CDR1 SQVTM and CDR2 ANQGSEA. CDR3 coding DNA: TGCAGCGTTGCGCGGGGGCGGAACACTGAAGCTTTCTTT. This sequence encodes CSVARGRNTEAFF.

V is TRBV6-5 and J is TRBJ2-3; D remains unclear. From germline, CDR1 is MNHEY and CDR2 SVGAGI. The CDR3 spans 13 residues. V lost 3 bases, J lost 4 bases, and 8 bases lay in between. The CDR3 nucleotides are TGTGCCAGCAGTTATCAGTCCCCAGATACGCAGTATTTT. It codes for CASSYQSPDTQYF.

In nucleotides, the CDR3 is TGTGCCAGCAGCTTGGGACGACTAGGACCACCAAGGACCCAGTACTTC. Amino acid sequence: CASSLGRLGPPRTQYF. This rearrangement joins TRBV7-9 to TRBJ2-5; D possibly corresponds to TRBD2 (6 bases). V lost 3 bases to trimming and J lost 7 bases, with 21 bases between them. The CDR3 spans 16 residues. The germline V gene has CDR1 SEHNR and CDR2 FQNEAQ (reference sequence).

The CDR3 coding sequence is TGTGCCAGCGGACCCTCACGTGTCCACAATGAGCAGTTCTTC. It codes for CASGPSRVHNEQFF. The gene calls are TRBV12-3 or TRBV12-4 and TRBJ2-1; unclear D gene. The CDR3 length is 14 residues. Trimming cost V 8 bases and J 5 bases, with 16 bases left between them.